These T cell receptor beta chains were read from a single sample in a study of human T cells and chemical hapten exposure. MiXCR was run by TCRdb on the RACE reads, yielding one entry per CDR3 protein. This sample has 60,000 to 80,000 distinct CDR3 sequences, with 25% to 40% found just once. This specimen was whole blood, taken in connection with sensitization to the hapten diphenylcyclopropenone (DPC). Receptors originate from a man between 40 and 49 years old with alopecia areata. Some clones in this sample may be carry-over from other donors' samples. Both conserved end residues are part of each CDR3. D genes are given only for firm matches. Where a row states a size, it is once, few, many or the class of an expanded clone; other rows omit it.

cdr3_nt: TGCAGCGTTAGTAGCGGGAGCACAGATACGCAGTATTTT
cdr3_aa: CSVSSGSTDTQYF
d_call: TRBD2
clone_size: NA
j_call: TRBJ2-3
v_call: TRBV29-1

cdr3_nt: TGTGCCAGCAGTTTATCGCTAAAGTGGGCCCCGGGCTCTGGGGCCAACGTCCTGACTTTC
cdr3_aa: CASSLSLKWAPGSGANVLTF
d_call: NA
clone_size: NA
j_call: TRBJ2-6
v_call: TRBV12-3/TRBV12-4

cdr3_nt: TGTGCCAGCAGCTTAACCGGGACACCAGAAGCTTTCTTT
cdr3_aa: CASSLTGTPEAFF
d_call: NA
clone_size: NA
j_call: TRBJ1-1
v_call: TRBV5-5

cdr3_nt: TGCAGTGCTAGGGCAATAGCGGATACGCAGTATTTT
cdr3_aa: CSARAIADTQYF
d_call: NA
clone_size: NA
j_call: TRBJ2-3
v_call: TRBV20-1

cdr3_nt: TGTGCCAGCAGCCCCTGGAGGGGCTTTACTGAAGCTTTCTTT
cdr3_aa: CASSPWRGFTEAFF
d_call: NA
clone_size: NA
j_call: TRBJ1-1
v_call: TRBV6-5

cdr3_nt: TGTGCCAGCAGTTACTCGACGGGGAATGAAAAACTGTTTTTT
cdr3_aa: CASSYSTGNEKLFF
d_call: NA
clone_size: NA
j_call: TRBJ1-4
v_call: TRBV6-5

cdr3_nt: TGTGCCAGCAGTGCCCCGAACACCGGGGAGCTGTTTTTT
cdr3_aa: CASSAPNTGELFF
d_call: NA
clone_size: NA
j_call: TRBJ2-2
v_call: TRBV27

cdr3_nt: TGTGCCAGCAGTTACTCGACGGTGGCTGAAGCTTTCTTT
cdr3_aa: CASSYSTVAEAFF
d_call: NA
clone_size: NA
j_call: TRBJ1-1
v_call: TRBV6-2/TRBV6-3

cdr3_nt: TGTGCCAGCAGCTTAGCAGCGGGCCCCACAGATACGCAGTATTTT
cdr3_aa: CASSLAAGPTDTQYF
d_call: NA
clone_size: few
j_call: TRBJ2-3
v_call: TRBV11-2

cdr3_nt: TGTGCCAGCAGTCCCTACAGGGGGCAATACGAGCAGTACTTC
cdr3_aa: CASSPYRGQYEQYF
d_call: TRBD1
clone_size: NA
j_call: TRBJ2-7
v_call: TRBV28

cdr3_nt: TGCAGTGCAACCCGACAGACTAGCACAGATACGCAGTATTTT
cdr3_aa: CSATRQTSTDTQYF
d_call: NA
clone_size: few
j_call: TRBJ2-3
v_call: TRBV20-1

cdr3_nt: TGTGCCAGCAGCCTGAGACTGGGAAGCGAAAATGAAAAACTGTTTTTT
cdr3_aa: CASSLRLGSENEKLFF
d_call: NA
clone_size: NA
j_call: TRBJ1-4
v_call: TRBV7-9

cdr3_nt: TGTGCCAGCAGCCATGGACAGGGGATAAGGAGCACAGATACGCAGTATTTT
cdr3_aa: CASSHGQGIRSTDTQYF
d_call: TRBD1
clone_size: NA
j_call: TRBJ2-3
v_call: TRBV7-9

cdr3_nt: TGTGCCTCTCTTCCTATTGGAAGGGGGTCCTACGAGCAGTACTTC
cdr3_aa: CASLPIGRGSYEQYF
d_call: NA
clone_size: many
j_call: TRBJ2-7
v_call: TRBV11-2

cdr3_nt: TGTGCTAGTGGTTGCAAGACGGACAGGCTAGGGGACTACGAGCAGTACTTC
cdr3_aa: CASGCKTDRLGDYEQYF
d_call: TRBD1
clone_size: NA
j_call: TRBJ2-7
v_call: TRBV12-5

cdr3_nt: TGTGCCACCAGTGATCCCGGGTCCTCCTACGAGCAGTACTTC
cdr3_aa: CATSDPGSSYEQYF
d_call: NA
clone_size: few
j_call: TRBJ2-7
v_call: TRBV24-1

cdr3_nt: TGTGCCAGCAGCCATCTAACTGGGGCTGTCTCCTACGAGCAGTACTTC
cdr3_aa: CASSHLTGAVSYEQYF
d_call: NA
clone_size: many
j_call: TRBJ2-7
v_call: TRBV7-9

cdr3_nt: TGTGCCAGCAGCCCCCTACATGGGGACTTAACGGGGAAGACCCAGTACTTC
cdr3_aa: CASSPLHGDLTGKTQYF
d_call: NA
clone_size: NA
j_call: TRBJ2-5
v_call: TRBV13